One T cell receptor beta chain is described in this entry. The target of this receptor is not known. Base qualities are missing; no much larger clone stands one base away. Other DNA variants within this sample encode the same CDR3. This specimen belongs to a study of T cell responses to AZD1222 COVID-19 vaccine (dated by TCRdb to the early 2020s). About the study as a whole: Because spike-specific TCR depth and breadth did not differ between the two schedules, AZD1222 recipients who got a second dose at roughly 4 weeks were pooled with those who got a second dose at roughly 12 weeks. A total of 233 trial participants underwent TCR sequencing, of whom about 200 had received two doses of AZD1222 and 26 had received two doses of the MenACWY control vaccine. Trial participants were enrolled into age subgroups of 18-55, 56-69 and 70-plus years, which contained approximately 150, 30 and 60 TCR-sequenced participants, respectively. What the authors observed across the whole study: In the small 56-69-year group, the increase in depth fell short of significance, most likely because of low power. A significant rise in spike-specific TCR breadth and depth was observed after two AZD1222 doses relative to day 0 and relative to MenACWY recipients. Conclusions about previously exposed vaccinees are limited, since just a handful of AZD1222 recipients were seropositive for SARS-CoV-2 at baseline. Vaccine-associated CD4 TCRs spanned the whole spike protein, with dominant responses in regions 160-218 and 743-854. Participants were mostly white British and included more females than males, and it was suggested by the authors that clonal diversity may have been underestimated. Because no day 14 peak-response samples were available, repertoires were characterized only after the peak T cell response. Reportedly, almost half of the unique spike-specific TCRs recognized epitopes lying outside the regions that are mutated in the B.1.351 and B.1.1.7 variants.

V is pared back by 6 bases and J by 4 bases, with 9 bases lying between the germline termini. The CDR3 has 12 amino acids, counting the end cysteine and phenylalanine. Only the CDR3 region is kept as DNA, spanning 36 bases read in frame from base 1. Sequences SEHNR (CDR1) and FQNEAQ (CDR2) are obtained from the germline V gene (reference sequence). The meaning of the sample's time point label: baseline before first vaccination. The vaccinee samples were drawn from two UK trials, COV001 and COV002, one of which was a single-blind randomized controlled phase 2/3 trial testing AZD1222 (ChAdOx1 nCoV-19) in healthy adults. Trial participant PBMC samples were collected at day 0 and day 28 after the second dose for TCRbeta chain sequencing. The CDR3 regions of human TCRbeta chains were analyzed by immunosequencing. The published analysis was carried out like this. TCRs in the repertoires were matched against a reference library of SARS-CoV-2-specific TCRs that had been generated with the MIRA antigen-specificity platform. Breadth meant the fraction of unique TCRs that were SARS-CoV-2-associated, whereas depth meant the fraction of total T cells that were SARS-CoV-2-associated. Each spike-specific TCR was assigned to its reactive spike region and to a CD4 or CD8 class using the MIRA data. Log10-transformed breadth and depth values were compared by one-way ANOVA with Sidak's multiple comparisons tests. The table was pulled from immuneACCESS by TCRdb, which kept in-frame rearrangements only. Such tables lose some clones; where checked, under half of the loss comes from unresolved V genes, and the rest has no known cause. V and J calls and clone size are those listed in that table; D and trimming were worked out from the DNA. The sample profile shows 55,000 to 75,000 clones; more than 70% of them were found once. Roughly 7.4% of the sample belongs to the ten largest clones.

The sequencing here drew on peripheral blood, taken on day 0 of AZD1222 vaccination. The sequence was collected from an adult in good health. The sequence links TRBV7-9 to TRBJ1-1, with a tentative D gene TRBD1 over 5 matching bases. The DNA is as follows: TGTGCCAGCAGTTTGGGGCGCACTGAAGCTTTCTTT. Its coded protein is CASSLGRTEAFF.